The 14 T cell receptor beta chains reported below all come from one sample, sequenced in a study of cytomegalovirus exposure and HLA in healthy donors. PCR amplification relied on 60 Vbeta primers (plus 13 Jbeta primers). The assay was immunoSEQ multiplex PCR, and TCRdb's table has in-frame clones only and misses some. The data hold over 120,000 clones, with approximately 82% observed a single time. Sequencing used PBMCs. The receptors here all came from a man between 25 and 39 years old in good health and CMV-seropositive.

The chain carries TRBV6-5 and TRBJ1-2; tentatively, D is TRBD1 (5 bases). The CDR3 spans 15 residues. Trimming took off 2 bases at V and 2 bases at J, with 12 bases between the two ends. CDR1 is MNHEY and CDR2 is SVGAGI in the germline V gene. This CDR3 is CASSYQGRRNYGYTF. The CDR3 bases are TGTGCCAGCAGTTACCAGGGTCGCAGGAACTATGGCTACACCTTC.

V gene TRBV2 combines with J gene TRBJ2-3; the match to TRBD2 covers 10 bases. Germline CDR1 and CDR2: SNHLY and FYNNEI. Trimming cost V 5 bases and J 5 bases; bases outside gene matches: 7. The CDR3 runs 15 residues. The CDR3 DNA follows: TGTGCCAGCAGTCAAGGGCTAGCGGGAGTAGATACGCAGTATTTT. This sequence encodes CASSQGLAGVDTQYF.

The chain joins TRBV2 to TRBJ2-1; no clear D gene. Germline V CDR1 and CDR2: SNHLY, FYNNEI. The CDR3 has 13 residues. Trimming removed 2 bases at V and 4 bases at J, with 6 bases between. The CDR3 protein is CASSETVYNEQFF. The CDR3, as DNA: TGTGCCAGCAGTGAAACGGTTTACAATGAGCAGTTCTTC.

This clone was recorded once. The chain uses TRBV28 and TRBJ1-2, with D possibly being TRBD1 (5 bases). V was clipped by 3 bases and J by 5 bases, with 16 bases between them. The germline V gene encodes CDR1 MDHEN and CDR2 SYDVKM. This CDR3 spans 15 amino acids. CDR3 sequence (DNA): TGTGCCAGCAGTTTGGGACTTTCGCTTCGGTATGGCTACACCTTC. It specifies CASSLGLSLRYGYTF.

The chain combines TRBV7-9 with TRBJ2-3; TRBD2 aligns across 14 bases. The V gene end was trimmed by 5 bases and the J gene end by 5 bases; junction bases not matched to a gene: 3. Germline V gene data show CDR1 as SEHNR and CDR2 as FQNEAQ (reference sequence). The CDR3 extends over 15 amino acids. Here the CDR3 DNA reads TGTGCCAGCAGCGGGGGACTAGCGGGAGTAGATACGCAGTATTTT. It encodes CASSGGLAGVDTQYF.

This chain links TRBV7-6 with TRBJ2-1, with TRBD2 matching over 11 bases. The V gene end was trimmed by 0 bases and the J gene end by 9 bases; junction bases not matched to a gene: 7. Per germline, CDR1 SGHVS and CDR2 FNYEAQ. The CDR3 is 16 amino acids. The CDR3 is CASSLARGLAEGEQFF. CDR3 DNA sequence: TGTGCCAGCAGCTTAGCGAGGGGACTAGCGGAAGGTGAGCAGTTCTTC.

This clone was picked up a small number of times. The chain is built from TRBV6-1 and TRBJ2-3; D is uncertain. The germline V gene has CDR1 MNHNS and CDR2 SASEGT. This CDR3 comprises 15 residues. Trimming removed 1 base at V and 2 bases at J, with 10 bases between. The CDR3 DNA follows: TGTGCCAGCAGTGAAGTGGGCAGAAACACAGATACGCAGTATTTT. This codes for CASSEVGRNTDTQYF.

The V gene is TRBV6-1, the J gene TRBJ1-6; the match to TRBD1 covers 7 bases. The CDR3 has 19 amino acids. V shed 4 bases and J 3 bases; nucleotides not matched to a gene: 15. CDR1 is MNHNS and CDR2 is SASEGT in the germline V gene. CDR3 sequence: CASSVVFTGDRVYNSPLHF. The CDR3 coding sequence is TGTGCCAGCAGTGTTGTCTTCACTGGAGACAGGGTCTATAATTCACCCCTCCACTTT.

The chain carries TRBV18 and TRBJ2-2, with 10 bases fitting TRBD2. The CDR3 consists of 16 residues. Germline values: CDR1 KGHSH, CDR2 LQKENI. V shed 0 bases, J shed 4 bases, and the junction held 2 bases outside the gene matches. CDR3 sequence reads: CASSPPGLAITGELFF. The CDR3 region has the DNA TGTGCCAGCTCACCACCGGGACTAGCGATCACCGGGGAGCTGTTTTTT.

The genes are TRBV28 and TRBJ1-1; 9 bases line up with TRBD1. The trim removed 6 bases at V and 4 bases at J, leaving 9 bases unmatched. Germline CDR1 and CDR2: MDHEN and SYDVKM. This CDR3 is built from 15 residues. The CDR3 spells CASRQTGGFGTEAFF. For the CDR3, the DNA is TGTGCCAGCAGGCAGACAGGGGGTTTTGGCACTGAAGCTTTCTTT.

This chain uses TRBV25-1 with TRBJ1-6; 7 bases align to TRBD1. The CDR3 spans 16 residues. Losses at the gene ends were 3 bases for V and 7 bases for J; bases not matched to a gene: 9. Germline assignment: CDR1 MGHDK and CDR2 SYGVNS. The CDR3 region is CASSDSLGTANSPLHF. In DNA, the CDR3 is TGTGCCAGCAGTGATTCTTTAGGGACAGCAAATTCACCCCTCCACTTT. Filled out from reference TRBV25-1 and TRBJ1-6, the complete variable domain reads EADIYQTPRYLVIGTGKKITLECSQTMGHDKMYWYQQDPGMELHLIHYSYGVNSTEKGDLSSESTVSRIRTEHFPLTLESARPSHTSQYLCASSDSLGTANSPLHFGNGTRLTVT.

The gene calls are TRBV7-2 and TRBJ2-3; TRBD2 matches 9 bases. The CDR3 length is 15 residues. Germline V gene sequence: CDR1 SGHTA, CDR2 FQGNSA. V gave up 1 base and J gave up 9 bases; unmatched junction bases: 8. CDR3 bases: TGTGCCAGCAGCTTAGGTGATAGCGGGGGCCCAACGCAGTATTTT. Its protein is CASSLGDSGGPTQYF.

The V and J genes are TRBV7-9 and TRBJ2-1; 13 nucleotides align to TRBD2. CDR1 and CDR2 from the germline V gene are SEHNR and FQNEAQ (reference sequence). There are 15 residues in the CDR3. Trimming at V came to 1 base and at J to 7 bases, leaving 1 base not matched to a gene. The CDR3 reads CASSLGLAGGNEQFF. The DNA of the CDR3 is TGTGCCAGCAGCTTAGGACTAGCGGGAGGAAATGAGCAGTTCTTC.

V is TRBV4-2 and J is TRBJ1-5, with D possibly being TRBD1 (6 bases). Germline CDR1 and CDR2: LGHNA and YNFKEQ. V was pared by 3 bases and J by 7 bases, with 10 bases between. The CDR3 runs 13 residues. CDR3 protein: CASSQEQGQPQHF. The CDR3 DNA is TGTGCCAGCAGCCAGGAACAGGGACAGCCCCAGCATTTT.